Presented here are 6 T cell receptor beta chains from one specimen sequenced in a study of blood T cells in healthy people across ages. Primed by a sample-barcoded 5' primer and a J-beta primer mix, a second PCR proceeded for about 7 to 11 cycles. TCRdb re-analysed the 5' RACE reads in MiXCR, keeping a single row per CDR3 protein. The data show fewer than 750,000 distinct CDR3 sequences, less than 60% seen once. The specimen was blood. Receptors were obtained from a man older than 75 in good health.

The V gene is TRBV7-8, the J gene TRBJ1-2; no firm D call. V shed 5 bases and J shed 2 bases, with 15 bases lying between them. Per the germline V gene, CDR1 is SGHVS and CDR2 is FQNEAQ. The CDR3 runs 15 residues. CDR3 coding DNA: TGTGCCAGCAGCGGTTTGCGCGCCGTAAACTATGGCTACACCTTC. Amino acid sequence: CASSGLRAVNYGYTF.

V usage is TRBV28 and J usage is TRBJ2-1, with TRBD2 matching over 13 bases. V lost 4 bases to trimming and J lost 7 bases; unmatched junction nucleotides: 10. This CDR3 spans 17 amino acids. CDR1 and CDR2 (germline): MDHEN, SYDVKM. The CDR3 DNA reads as TGTGCCAGCAGTTCCTCCCGGACTAGCGGGAGCTGGAATGAGCAGTTCTTC. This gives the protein CASSSSRTSGSWNEQFF.

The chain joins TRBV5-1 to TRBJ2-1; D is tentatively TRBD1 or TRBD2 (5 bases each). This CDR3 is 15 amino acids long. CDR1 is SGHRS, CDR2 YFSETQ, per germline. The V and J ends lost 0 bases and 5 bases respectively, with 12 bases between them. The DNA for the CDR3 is TGCGCCAGCAGCTTGGTAGTGGGGACCCACAATGAGCAGTTCTTC. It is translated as CASSLVVGTHNEQFF.

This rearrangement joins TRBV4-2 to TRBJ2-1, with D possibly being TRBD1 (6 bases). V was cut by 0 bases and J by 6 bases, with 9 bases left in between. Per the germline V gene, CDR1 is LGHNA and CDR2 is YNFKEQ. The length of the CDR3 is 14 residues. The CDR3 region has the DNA TGTGCCAGCAGCCAAGATGGGACAATCAATGAGCAGTTCTTC. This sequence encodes CASSQDGTINEQFF.

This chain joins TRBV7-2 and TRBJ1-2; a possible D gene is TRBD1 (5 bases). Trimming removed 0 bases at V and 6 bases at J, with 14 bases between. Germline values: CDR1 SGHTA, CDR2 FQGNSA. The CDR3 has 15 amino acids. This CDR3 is CASSLANPARDGYTF. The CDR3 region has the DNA TGTGCCAGCAGCTTAGCGAATCCAGCCAGGGATGGCTACACCTTC.

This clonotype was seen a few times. This chain's CDR3 is CASSLVPTGAPWGDTQYF. DNA for the CDR3: TGTGCCAGCAGCTTAGTTCCGACAGGGGCGCCTTGGGGGGATACGCAGTATTTT. This chain connects TRBV11-2 to TRBJ2-3; 8 nucleotides agree with TRBD1. The CDR3 runs 18 residues. Trimming at V came to 1 base and at J to 6 bases, leaving 15 bases not matched to a gene. The V gene's germline CDR1 is SGHAT and CDR2 FQNNGV.